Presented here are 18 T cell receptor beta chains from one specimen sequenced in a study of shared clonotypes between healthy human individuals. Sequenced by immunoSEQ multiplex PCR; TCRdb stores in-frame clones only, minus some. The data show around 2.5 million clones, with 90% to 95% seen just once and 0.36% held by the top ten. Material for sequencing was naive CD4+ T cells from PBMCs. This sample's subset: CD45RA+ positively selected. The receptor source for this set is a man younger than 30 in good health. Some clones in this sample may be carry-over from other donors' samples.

Written as DNA, the CDR3 is TGCAGCTCTCTGGAGAACAGGGGCTTATCCTACAATGAGCAGTTCTTC. Translated, it gives CSSLENRGLSYNEQFF. This chain uses TRBV29-1 with TRBJ2-1; 7 nucleotides align to TRBD1. V trimming: 8 bases; J trimming: 1 base; junction bases outside the gene matches: 14. Germline CDR1 and CDR2: SQVTM and ANQGSEA. The CDR3 runs 16 residues.

The CDR3 sequence: CASSFTMSGTYGYTF. The CDR3 coding sequence is TGTGCCAGCAGCTTCACGATGTCAGGGACCTATGGCTACACCTTC. V and J are TRBV2 and TRBJ1-2, with a tentative D call TRBD1 (5 bases). Deletions cut 6 bases from V and 4 bases from J, with 18 bases between. Germline assignment: CDR1 SNHLY and CDR2 FYNNEI. The CDR3 runs 15 residues.

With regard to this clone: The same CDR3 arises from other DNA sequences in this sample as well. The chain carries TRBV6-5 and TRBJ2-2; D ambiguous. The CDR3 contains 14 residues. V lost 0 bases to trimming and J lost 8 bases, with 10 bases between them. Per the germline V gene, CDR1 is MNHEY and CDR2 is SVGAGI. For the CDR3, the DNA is TGTGCCAGCAGTTACTCCCCCACCGGTGGGGAGCTGTTTTTT. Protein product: CASSYSPTGGELFF.

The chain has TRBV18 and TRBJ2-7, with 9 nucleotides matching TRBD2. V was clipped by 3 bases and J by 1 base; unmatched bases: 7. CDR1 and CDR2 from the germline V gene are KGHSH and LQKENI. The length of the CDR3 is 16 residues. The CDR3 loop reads CASSPRGGVSSYEQYF. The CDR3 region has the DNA TGTGCCAGCTCACCGCGGGGGGGGGTCTCTTCCTACGAGCAGTACTTC.

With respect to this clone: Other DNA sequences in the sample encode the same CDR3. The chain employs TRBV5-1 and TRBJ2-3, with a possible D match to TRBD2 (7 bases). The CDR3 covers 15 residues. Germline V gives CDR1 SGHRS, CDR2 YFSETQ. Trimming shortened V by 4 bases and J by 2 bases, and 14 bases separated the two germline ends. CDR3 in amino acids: CASSPTGTNTDTQYF. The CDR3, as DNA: TGCGCCAGCAGCCCAACAGGGACTAACACAGATACGCAGTATTTT.

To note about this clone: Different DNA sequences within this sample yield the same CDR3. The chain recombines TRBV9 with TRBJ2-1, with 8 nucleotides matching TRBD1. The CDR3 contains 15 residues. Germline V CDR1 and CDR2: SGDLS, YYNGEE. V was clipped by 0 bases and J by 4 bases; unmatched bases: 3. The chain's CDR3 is CASSVVGTGYNEQFF. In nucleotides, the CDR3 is TGTGCCAGCAGCGTAGTCGGGACAGGTTACAATGAGCAGTTCTTC.

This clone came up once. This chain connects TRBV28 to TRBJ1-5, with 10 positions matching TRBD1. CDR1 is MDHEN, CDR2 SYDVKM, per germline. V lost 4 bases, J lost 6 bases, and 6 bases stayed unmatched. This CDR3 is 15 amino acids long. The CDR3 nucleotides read TGTGCCAGCAGTTGGGGGACAGGGGTCGGTCAGCCCCAGCATTTT. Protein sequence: CASSWGTGVGQPQHF. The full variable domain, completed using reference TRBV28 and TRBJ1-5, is DVKVTQSSRYLVKRTGEKVFLECVQDMDHENMFWYRQDPGLGLRLIYFSYDVKMKEKGDIPEGYSVSREKKERFSLILESASTNQTSMYLCASSWGTGVGQPQHFGDGTRLSIL.

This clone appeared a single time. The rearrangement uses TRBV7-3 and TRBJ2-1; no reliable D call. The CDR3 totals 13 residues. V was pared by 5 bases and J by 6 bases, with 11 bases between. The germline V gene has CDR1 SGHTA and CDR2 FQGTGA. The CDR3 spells CASSGMVGNEQFF. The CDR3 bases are TGTGCCAGCAGCGGAATGGTGGGCAATGAGCAGTTCTTC.

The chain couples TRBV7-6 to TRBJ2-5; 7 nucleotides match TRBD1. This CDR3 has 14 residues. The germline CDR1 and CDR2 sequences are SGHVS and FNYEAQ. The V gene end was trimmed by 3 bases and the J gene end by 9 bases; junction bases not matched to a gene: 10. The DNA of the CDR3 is TGTGCCAGCAGCTTCTCGACAGGGCATGAGGCCCAGTACTTC. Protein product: CASSFSTGHEAQYF.

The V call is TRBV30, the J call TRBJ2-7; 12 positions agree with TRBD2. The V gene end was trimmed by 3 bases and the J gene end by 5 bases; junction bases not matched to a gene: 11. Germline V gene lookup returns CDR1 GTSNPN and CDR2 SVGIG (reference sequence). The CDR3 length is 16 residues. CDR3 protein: CAWSDIRLAGVHEQYF. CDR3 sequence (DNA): TGTGCCTGGAGCGATATTAGACTAGCGGGAGTACACGAGCAGTACTTC.

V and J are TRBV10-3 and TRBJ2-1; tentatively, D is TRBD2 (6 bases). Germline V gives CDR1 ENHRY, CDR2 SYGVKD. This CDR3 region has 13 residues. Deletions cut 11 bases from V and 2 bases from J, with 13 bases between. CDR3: CALGGATYNEQFF. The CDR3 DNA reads TGTGCCCTCGGAGGGGCAACCTACAATGAGCAGTTCTTC.

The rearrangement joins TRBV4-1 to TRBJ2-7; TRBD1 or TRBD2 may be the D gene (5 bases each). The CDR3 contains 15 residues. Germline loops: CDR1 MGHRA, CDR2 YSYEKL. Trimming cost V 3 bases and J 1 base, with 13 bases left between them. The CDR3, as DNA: TGCGCCAGCAGCCAGGGACGGGACCTTTCCTACGAGCAGTACTTC. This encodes CASSQGRDLSYEQYF.

CDR3 residues: CASSKRDRLYNYGYTF. CDR3 nucleotides: TGTGCCAGCAGCAAACGGGACCGATTATATAACTATGGCTACACCTTC. The V call is TRBV21-1, the J call TRBJ1-2. TRBV21-1 is a pseudogene. This CDR3 is built from 16 residues.

The CDR3 DNA reads as TGTGCCAGCACCTCCCAACTAGCGCCGCGCTTGTACAATGAGCAGTTCTTC. This codes for CASTSQLAPRLYNEQFF. The chain couples TRBV11-2 to TRBJ2-1; the match to TRBD2 covers 7 bases. Germline V lookup: CDR1 SGHAT, CDR2 FQNNGV. The CDR3 totals 17 residues. J gave up 4 bases and V 7 bases, and 16 bases lay outside the gene matches.

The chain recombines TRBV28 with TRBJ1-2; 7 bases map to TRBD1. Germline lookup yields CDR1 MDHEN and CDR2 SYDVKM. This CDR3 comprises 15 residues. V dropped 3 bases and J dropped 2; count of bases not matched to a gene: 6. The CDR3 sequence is CASSFSATGNYGYTF. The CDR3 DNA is TGTGCCAGCAGTTTTTCCGCGACAGGGAACTATGGCTACACCTTC.

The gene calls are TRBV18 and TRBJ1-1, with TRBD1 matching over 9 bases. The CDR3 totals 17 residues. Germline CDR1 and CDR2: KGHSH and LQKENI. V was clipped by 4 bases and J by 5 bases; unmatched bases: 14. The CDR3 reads CASSLQRTGQGKTEAFF. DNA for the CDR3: TGTGCCAGCTCACTTCAGAGAACGGGACAGGGTAAAACTGAAGCTTTCTTT.

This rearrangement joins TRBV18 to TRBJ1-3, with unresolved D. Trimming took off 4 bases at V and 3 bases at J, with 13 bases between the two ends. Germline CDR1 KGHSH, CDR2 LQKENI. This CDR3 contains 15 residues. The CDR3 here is CASSQLDPYGNTIYF. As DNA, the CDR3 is TGTGCCAGCTCACAACTGGACCCGTATGGAAACACCATATATTTT. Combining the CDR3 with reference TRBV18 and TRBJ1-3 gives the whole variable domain NAGVMQNPRHLVRRRGQEARLRCSPMKGHSHVYWYRQLPEEGLKFMVYLQKENIIDESGMPKERFSAEFPKEGPSILRIQQVVRGDSAAYFCASSQLDPYGNTIYFGEGSWLTVV.

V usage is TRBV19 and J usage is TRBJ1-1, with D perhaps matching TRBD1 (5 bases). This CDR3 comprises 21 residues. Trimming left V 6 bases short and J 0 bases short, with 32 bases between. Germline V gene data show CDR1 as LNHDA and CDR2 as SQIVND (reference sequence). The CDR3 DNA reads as TGTGCCAGTAGCCTAAGACAGATATGGAACTCCCACGAACGCATGAACACTGAAGCTTTCTTT. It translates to CASSLRQIWNSHERMNTEAFF.